A single sample gave rise to the 15 T cell receptor beta chains below, sequenced in a study of Ad26.COV2.S vaccination and SARS-CoV-2 variants. TCRdb's table, derived via immunoSEQ multiplex PCR, lists solely in-frame clones and lacks some. The sample lists about 350,000 clones; around 89% were seen once. Treatment specified: roughly 18 received Ad26.COV2.S at low or high dose, single or two shots; about 5 received placebo; per-sample allocation not given. Sampling occurred on day 63 after the first vaccine or placebo injection. The sequencing here drew on peripheral blood, taken in a trial of Ad26.COV2.S vaccine versus placebo. The receptors here all came from a person aged 18-60 years who received the Ad26.COV2.S COVID-19 vaccine or a placebo.

The J gene is TRBJ2-2, the V gene TRBV28; TRBD1 agrees at 8 bases. The CDR3 totals 15 residues. V lost 3 bases, J lost 5 bases, and 5 bases stayed unmatched. Germline V CDR1 and CDR2: MDHEN, SYDVKM. The CDR3 sequence: CASSLGTGITGELFF. CDR3 nucleotides: TGTGCCAGCAGTTTGGGGACAGGAATAACCGGGGAGCTGTTTTTT.

The rearrangement uses TRBV19 and TRBJ2-2, with 9 bases that match TRBD1. The germline V gene encodes CDR1 LNHDA and CDR2 SQIVND (reference sequence). This CDR3 spans 14 amino acids. V trimming: 7 bases; J trimming: 5 bases; junction bases outside the gene matches: 5. The CDR3 DNA follows: TGTGCCAGTATCTTGACAGGGGGTACCGGGGAGCTGTTTTTT. Protein: CASILTGGTGELFF.

V is TRBV7-3 and J is TRBJ1-1; a possible D gene is TRBD1 (5 bases). The germline V gene encodes CDR1 SGHTA and CDR2 FQGTGA. The V gene lost 0 bases and the J gene lost 4 bases, with 12 bases spanning the gap. The CDR3 consists of 15 residues. CDR3 region: CASSLTWEGSTEAFF. The CDR3 DNA follows: TGTGCCAGCAGCTTAACGTGGGAGGGGAGCACTGAAGCTTTCTTT.

The gene calls are TRBV28 and TRBJ2-3; D is possibly TRBD2 (5 bases). There are 14 residues in the CDR3. Trimming shortened V by 6 bases and J by 3 bases, and 13 bases separated the two germline ends. Germline loops: CDR1 MDHEN, CDR2 SYDVKM. CDR3 sequence: CASRKPGKTDTQYF. As DNA, the CDR3 is TGTGCCAGCAGGAAACCGGGGAAGACAGATACGCAGTATTTT.

The chain combines TRBV27 with TRBJ2-3; 7 bases are a match to TRBD2. CDR1 and CDR2 from the germline V gene are MNHEY and SMNVEV (reference sequence). The CDR3 covers 16 residues. V was pared by 3 bases and J by 0 bases, with 6 bases of the junction left unmatched. The CDR3 nucleotides are TGTGCCAGCAGTTTCCGGGGGGTTACTAGCACAGATACGCAGTATTTT. It yields the protein CASSFRGVTSTDTQYF.

The chain combines TRBV28 with TRBJ2-5, with 8 bases aligning to TRBD2. The V and J ends lost 6 bases and 1 base, in that order; junction bases with no gene match: 1. Germline V gene sequence: CDR1 MDHEN, CDR2 SYDVKM. The CDR3 is made up of 13 amino acids. The CDR3 is CASSTSGQETQYF. The CDR3 DNA is TGTGCCAGCAGCACTAGCGGCCAAGAGACCCAGTACTTC.

This clone came up once. The chain is built from TRBV2 and TRBJ1-1; TRBD1 matches at 10 bases. CDR1 is SNHLY, CDR2 FYNNEI, per germline. The CDR3 length is 14 residues. V trimming: 4 bases; J trimming: 2 bases; junction bases outside the gene matches: 1. Here the CDR3 reads CASSGDRGNTEAFF. Here the CDR3 DNA reads TGTGCCAGCAGTGGGGACAGGGGTAACACTGAAGCTTTCTTT.

In regard to this clone: The identical CDR3 is also encoded by other nucleotide sequences in the sample. V and J are TRBV7-9 and TRBJ1-1; D may be TRBD1 (6 bases). V shed 1 base and J shed 8 bases, with 8 bases lying between them. The length of the CDR3 is 12 residues. Germline V gives CDR1 SEHNR, CDR2 FQNEAQ (reference sequence). The CDR3 sequence: CASSLGQGEAFF. The DNA of the CDR3 is TGTGCCAGCAGCTTAGGCCAGGGGGAAGCTTTCTTT.

This sequence joins TRBV19 and TRBJ2-3; a weak D match, TRBD1 (6 bases). V lost 6 bases and J 2 bases, leaving 9 bases between the germline ends. The CDR3 contains 13 residues. CDR1 is LNHDA, CDR2 SQIVND, per germline (reference sequence). The CDR3 DNA is TGTGCCAGTAGAAGGGACATCACAGATACGCAGTATTTT. Translated: CASRRDITDTQYF. Full variable domain (remainder filled in from reference TRBV19 and TRBJ2-3): DGGITQSPKYLFRKEGQNVTLSCEQNLNHDAMYWYRQDPGQGLRLIYYSQIVNDFQKGDIAEGYSVSREKKESFPLTVTSAQKNPTAFYLCASRRDITDTQYFGPGTRLTVL.

The chain links TRBV7-2 to TRBJ1-4; maybe TRBD1 (5 bases). Trimming cost V 5 bases and J 4 bases, with 11 bases left between them. The germline gives CDR1 SGHTA, CDR2 FQGNSA. The length of the CDR3 is 14 residues. This CDR3 is CASSPSGVNEKLFF. The CDR3 nucleotides are TGTGCCAGCAGCCCTTCGGGGGTTAATGAAAAACTGTTTTTT.

This chain joins TRBV30 and TRBJ1-3; D is perhaps TRBD1 (5 bases). V was shortened by 0 bases and J by 2 bases, with 11 bases between the two germline ends. The CDR3 totals 15 residues. Germline V gene data show CDR1 as GTSNPN and CDR2 as SVGIG (reference sequence). This CDR3 is CAWSVPRGPGNTIYF. The CDR3 nucleotides read TGTGCCTGGAGTGTCCCACGGGGCCCTGGAAACACCATATATTTT.

This rearrangement joins TRBV5-1 to TRBJ1-4; no firm D call. V was shortened by 1 base and J by 0 bases, with 10 bases between the two germline ends. CDR3 size: 16 residues. Germline CDR1 is SGHRS and CDR2 is YFSETQ. The CDR3 DNA sequence: TGCGCCAGCAGCTTGTTGGGCGTTGCAACTAATGAAAAACTGTTTTTT. This translates into CASSLLGVATNEKLFF.

The V and J genes are TRBV5-6 and TRBJ1-2, with TRBD1 identical over 8 bases. Unmatched junction bases numbered 4, after V lost 2 bases and J lost 4 bases. The CDR3 is 14 amino acids. The germline gives CDR1 SGHDT, CDR2 YYEEEE. The CDR3 bases are TGTGCCAGCAGCTTCGGGGGACAGGTCTATGGCTACACCTTC. This encodes CASSFGGQVYGYTF.

The chain combines TRBV5-1 with TRBJ2-5; 11 bases match TRBD1. Unmatched junction bases numbered 9, after V lost 0 bases and J lost 5 bases. The CDR3 is 17 amino acids. Germline V lookup: CDR1 SGHRS, CDR2 YFSETQ. Here the CDR3 reads CASSLAPPDRGQETQYF. In nucleotides, the CDR3 is TGCGCCAGCAGCTTGGCCCCCCCGGACAGGGGGCAGGAGACCCAGTACTTC. Together with reference TRBV5-1 and TRBJ2-5, the CDR3 gives the full variable domain: KAGVTQTPRYLIKTRGQQVTLSCSPISGHRSVSWYQQTPGQGLQFLFEYFSETQRNKGNFPGRFSGRQFSNSRSEMNVSTLELGDSALYLCASSLAPPDRGQETQYFGPGTRLLVL.

This sequence joins TRBV28 and TRBJ2-7; 7 bases match TRBD2. Per the germline V gene, CDR1 is MDHEN and CDR2 is SYDVKM. V was clipped by 6 bases and J by 4 bases; unmatched bases: 12. CDR3 length: 15 amino acids. The CDR3 region has the DNA TGTGCCAGCAGCCGTACGGGAAGGGGAGGGTACGAGCAGTACTTC. Translated: CASSRTGRGGYEQYF.